The 30 T cell receptor beta chains given below trace back to one sample, sequenced in a study of T cell responses to AZD1222 COVID-19 vaccine. Clones were read by immunoSEQ multiplex PCR, and TCRdb kept only the in-frame ones, dropping some. The sample contains 100,000 to 150,000 clones, around 90% of which appear only once. Material: peripheral blood, obtained on day 0 of AZD1222 vaccination. The receptors shown here come from an adult in good health.

This chain connects TRBV10-3 to TRBJ2-3; maybe TRBD1 (6 bases). Germline V gene lookup returns CDR1 ENHRY and CDR2 SYGVKD. V was trimmed by 6 bases and J by 2 bases, leaving 9 bases between them. This CDR3 has 13 amino acids. The CDR3 loop reads CAIRRQDTDTQYF. The CDR3 DNA sequence: TGTGCCATCAGAAGACAGGACACAGATACGCAGTATTTT.

This sequence joins TRBV29-1 and TRBJ2-2; the D is unclear. V lost 6 bases and J 6 bases, leaving 8 bases between the germline ends. This CDR3 has 11 amino acids. From germline, CDR1 is SQVTM and CDR2 ANQGSEA. The CDR3 spells CSVAGSGELFF. CDR3 DNA: TGCAGCGTGGCAGGATCCGGGGAGCTGTTTTTT.

The V gene is TRBV24-1, the J gene TRBJ1-1; D gene uncertain. V lost 2 bases and J 1 base, leaving 4 bases between the germline ends. The CDR3 contains 13 residues. The germline V gene encodes CDR1 KGHDR and CDR2 SFDVKD. The DNA for the CDR3 is TGTGCCACCAGTGATTGGGGGAACACTGAAGCTTTCTTT. Residues: CATSDWGNTEAFF.

This clone was seen more than once but under ten times. The J gene is TRBJ2-7, the V gene TRBV6-2 or TRBV6-3; D may be TRBD1 or TRBD2 (5 bases each). Trimming took 5 bases from V and 3 from J, leaving 14 bases between them. Germline loops: CDR1 MNHEY, CDR2 SVGEGT. The CDR3 spans 14 residues. CDR3 loop: CASSREGPSYEQYF. In DNA form, the CDR3 reads TGTGCCAGCAGTCGAGAGGGACCTAGCTACGAGCAGTACTTC.

The J gene is TRBJ1-3, the V gene TRBV5-6; possibly TRBD1 for D (6 bases). V lost 4 bases, J lost 4 bases, and 15 bases lay in between. Germline V CDR1 and CDR2: SGHDT, YYEEEE. This CDR3 comprises 15 residues. CDR3 sequence (DNA): TGTGCCAGCAGCCTACTCAGGGGATCGGGAAACACCATATATTTT. Its translation: CASSLLRGSGNTIYF.

The chain links TRBV25-1 to TRBJ2-7, with 8 bases matching TRBD1. This CDR3 comprises 14 residues. Looked up from germline, CDR1 is MGHDK and CDR2 is SYGVNS. The junction had 12 bases not matched to a gene; V was cut back by 8 bases and J by 6 bases. This chain's CDR3 is CASAPDRGLSEQYF. CDR3 bases: TGTGCCAGCGCGCCCGACAGGGGCTTATCCGAGCAGTACTTC.

V and J are TRBV20-1 and TRBJ2-7, with 13 bases matching TRBD2. Germline V lookup: CDR1 DFQATT, CDR2 SNEGSKA (reference sequence). This CDR3 region has 16 residues. V shed 3 bases and J 4 bases; nucleotides not matched to a gene: 9. The DNA for the CDR3 is TGCAGTGCTAGTCTCGCCGGGACTAGCGGGATTTACGAGCAGTACTTC. Translation: CSASLAGTSGIYEQYF.

The chain uses TRBV9 and TRBJ2-3; D unclear. V was clipped by 1 base and J by 0 bases, with 3 bases between them. The length of the CDR3 is 13 residues. Germline V lookup: CDR1 SGDLS, CDR2 YYNGEE. In DNA form, the CDR3 reads TGTGCCAGCAGCGTAAGTAGCACAGATACGCAGTATTTT. Translation gives CASSVSSTDTQYF.

The chain recombines TRBV9 with TRBJ2-1, with D perhaps TRBD2 (5 bases). Germline V lookup: CDR1 SGDLS, CDR2 YYNGEE. There are 15 residues in the CDR3. The V and J ends lost 3 bases and 6 bases respectively, with 16 bases between them. The CDR3 reads CASSAHLGIGNEQFF. For the CDR3, the DNA is TGTGCCAGCAGCGCCCATCTCGGGATCGGCAATGAGCAGTTCTTC.

The J gene is TRBJ2-3, the V gene TRBV5-5, with unresolved D. This CDR3 has 13 amino acids. Germline lookup yields CDR1 SGHKS and CDR2 YYEKEE (reference sequence). V shed 2 bases and J shed 6 bases, with 10 bases lying between them. The CDR3 DNA reads TGTGCCAGCAGCTTTGAGTTCGGCGATACGCAGTATTTT. Its protein is CASSFEFGDTQYF.

CDR3 in amino acids: CASRRASTDTQYF. DNA of the CDR3: TGCGCCAGCAGGAGGGCTAGCACAGATACGCAGTATTTT. The V gene is TRBV5-1, the J gene TRBJ2-3, with D perhaps matching TRBD2 (5 bases). The V and J ends lost 5 bases and 0 bases respectively, with 7 bases between them. The V gene's germline CDR1 is SGHRS and CDR2 YFSETQ. The CDR3 contains 13 residues.

CDR3 nucleotides: TGTGCCATCAGTGAGGGGGTACAGGTCATATACGAGCAGTACTTC. Residues: CAISEGVQVIYEQYF. This rearrangement joins TRBV10-3 to TRBJ2-7; a possible D gene is TRBD1 (5 bases). Germline CDR1 is ENHRY and CDR2 is SYGVKD. Deletions cut 2 bases from V and 4 bases from J, with 15 bases between. The CDR3 covers 15 residues.

The chain links TRBV10-3 to TRBJ2-7; D possibly corresponds to TRBD1 (5 bases). The CDR3 covers 17 residues. Germline CDR1 ENHRY, CDR2 SYGVKD. V lost 3 bases to trimming and J lost 3 bases, with 21 bases between them. The CDR3 loop reads CAISEPAARALIYEQYF. CDR3 DNA: TGTGCCATCAGTGAACCCGCGGCCAGGGCCCTGATCTACGAGCAGTACTTC.

The chain joins TRBV24-1 to TRBJ2-1, with D tentatively TRBD2 (5 bases). The CDR3 consists of 14 residues. The V and J ends lost 2 bases and 10 bases respectively, with 14 bases between them. CDR1 and CDR2 from the germline V gene are KGHDR and SFDVKD. Written as DNA, the CDR3 is TGTGCCACCAGTGATTGGACCTCGCGGGCGGAGCAGTTCTTC. It translates to CATSDWTSRAEQFF.

The chain is built from TRBV12-2 and TRBJ2-7; TRBD1 is the table's D call and was not checked against the DNA. TRBV12-2 is flagged as a pseudogene. The CDR3 length is 15 residues. The CDR3: CASRLSGQGPYEQYF. The DNA of the CDR3 is TGTGCAAGTCGCTTATCTGGACAGGGCCCCTACGAGCAGTACTTC.

The V gene is TRBV27, the J gene TRBJ2-3; perhaps TRBD1 as D (6 bases). The CDR3 is made up of 15 amino acids. Trimming left V 2 bases short and J 6 bases short, with 15 bases between. Per the germline V gene, CDR1 is MNHEY and CDR2 is SMNVEV (reference sequence). This chain's CDR3 is CASSLRDISLDTQYF. The CDR3, as DNA: TGTGCCAGCAGTTTACGGGACATCAGTCTGGATACGCAGTATTTT.

This chain connects TRBV29-1 to TRBJ2-1; D may correspond to TRBD1 or TRBD2 (5 bases each). The V end lost 3 bases, the J end lost 4 bases, and 16 bases lay between the germline ends. Germline V gene data show CDR1 as SQVTM and CDR2 as ANQGSEA. The CDR3 runs to 15 residues. CDR3 amino acids: CSVDYGASPYNEQFF. The CDR3 nucleotides are TGCAGCGTTGATTACGGGGCCTCCCCTTACAATGAGCAGTTCTTC.

This clone was observed once. This chain's CDR3 is CAWSLGDYGYTF. The CDR3, as DNA: TGTGCCTGGAGCCTCGGTGACTATGGCTACACCTTC. The J gene is TRBJ1-2, the V gene TRBV30; the D is unclear. V was cut by 3 bases and J by 3 bases, with 8 bases left in between. CDR1 is GTSNPN and CDR2 is SVGIG in the germline V gene (reference sequence). The CDR3 totals 12 residues.

The chain links TRBV5-8 to TRBJ2-7; TRBD1 aligns across 9 bases. Unmatched junction bases numbered 17, after V lost 5 bases and J lost 2 bases. Germline V lookup: CDR1 SGHTS, CDR2 YDEGEE. The CDR3 length is 18 residues. CDR3 region: CASREALWDRDTTYEQYF. The CDR3 DNA sequence: TGTGCCAGCAGGGAGGCCCTTTGGGACAGGGATACGACCTACGAGCAGTACTTC.

The chain employs TRBV6-2 or TRBV6-3 and TRBJ2-1; 9 nucleotides align to TRBD2. This CDR3 region has 14 residues. V was pared by 5 bases and J by 4 bases, with 3 bases of the junction left unmatched. The V gene's germline CDR1 is MNHEY and CDR2 SVGEGT. The CDR3, as DNA: TGTGCCAGCAGTCGACTAGCGGCATACAATGAGCAGTTCTTC. Protein: CASSRLAAYNEQFF.

V usage is TRBV27 and J usage is TRBJ2-7; 9 nucleotides line up with TRBD1. The V gene end was trimmed by 3 bases and the J gene end by 4 bases; junction bases not matched to a gene: 13. This CDR3 is 17 amino acids long. From germline, CDR1 is MNHEY and CDR2 SMNVEV (reference sequence). DNA for the CDR3: TGTGCCAGCAGTTTCGCTGAACCGGGACAGGGATGGTACGAGCAGTACTTC. Amino acids: CASSFAEPGQGWYEQYF.

The chain has TRBV4-1 and TRBJ1-5; D not certain. Germline-derived CDR1 and CDR2 are MGHRA and YSYEKL. This CDR3 comprises 17 residues. Trimming took 0 bases from V and 9 from J, leaving 21 bases between them. The CDR3 region is CASSQDGSSRLVWPQHF. Written as DNA, the CDR3 is TGCGCCAGCAGCCAAGATGGGTCCTCCCGCCTCGTCTGGCCCCAGCATTTT.

The chain employs TRBV29-1 and TRBJ2-1, with D possibly being TRBD2 (6 bases). The germline V gene encodes CDR1 SQVTM and CDR2 ANQGSEA. The V and J ends lost 2 bases and 8 bases respectively, with 19 bases between them. CDR3 length: 15 residues. The chain's CDR3 is CSVEPRDSAPDEQFF. The CDR3 nucleotides read TGCAGCGTTGAACCCCGGGACTCCGCTCCGGATGAGCAGTTCTTC.

This chain joins TRBV5-1 and TRBJ2-1, with 8 bases that match TRBD1. Germline-derived CDR1 and CDR2 are SGHRS and YFSETQ. The CDR3 runs to 17 residues. Trimming cost V 3 bases and J 7 bases; bases outside gene matches: 15. This CDR3 reads CASSYQGARKIGNEQFF. CDR3 nucleotide sequence: TGCGCCAGCAGCTACCAGGGGGCGCGTAAAATTGGTAATGAGCAGTTCTTC.

This clone was seen only once. The rearrangement joins TRBV7-3 to TRBJ1-1; 9 bases map to TRBD1. J was trimmed by 3 bases and V by 5 bases; bases with no gene match: 4. Germline CDR1 SGHTA, CDR2 FQGTGA. The CDR3 is 14 residues long. CDR3 nucleotides: TGTGCCAGCAGCGCAACAGGGGGCTACACTGAAGCTTTCTTT. It encodes CASSATGGYTEAFF.

The rearrangement links TRBV28 to TRBJ1-2, with 11 bases aligning to TRBD1. The J segment lost 6 bases and the V segment lost 7 bases, leaving 13 bases of the junction unmatched. The CDR3 is made up of 16 amino acids. Germline V CDR1 and CDR2: MDHEN, SYDVKM. The CDR3 DNA is TGTGCCAGCATTAATCGAGGACAGGGGGCGGCGGATGGCTACACCTTC. Amino acid sequence: CASINRGQGAADGYTF.

The chain couples TRBV19 to TRBJ2-2; 8 nucleotides match TRBD2. The V segment lost 5 bases and the J segment 4 bases; nucleotides outside the gene matches: 9. This CDR3 region has 16 residues. The V gene's germline CDR1 is LNHDA and CDR2 SQIVND (reference sequence). The DNA for the CDR3 is TGTGCCAGTAGTCTTAGCGGGAAACGCGTCACCGGGGAGCTGTTTTTT. Translating it yields CASSLSGKRVTGELFF.

The V call is TRBV11-3, the J call TRBJ2-7; TRBD1 aligns across 7 bases. The CDR3 is 15 residues long. Trimming removed 0 bases from V and 3 bases from J; junction bases left unmatched: 5. Germline V gene lookup returns CDR1 SGHNT and CDR2 YENEEA. CDR3 bases: TGTGCCAGCAGCTTAGACCGGGACAGCGGCTACGAGCAGTACTTC. As protein: CASSLDRDSGYEQYF.

The chain combines TRBV10-3 with TRBJ1-1; 10 positions agree with TRBD1. The V segment lost 1 base and the J segment 1 base; nucleotides outside the gene matches: 6. Per the germline V gene, CDR1 is ENHRY and CDR2 is SYGVKD. This CDR3 has 17 residues. CDR3 coding DNA: TGTGCCATCAGTGAGTTCGGACAGGGGGTGACGAACACTGAAGCTTTCTTT. It is translated as CAISEFGQGVTNTEAFF.

The V gene is TRBV5-5, the J gene TRBJ2-3; D gene ambiguous. Between the trimmed V and J ends, which lost 0 bases and 2 bases, there was a span of 10 bases. The length of the CDR3 is 15 residues. Germline CDR1 reads SGHKS; CDR2 reads YYEKEE (reference sequence). CDR3 sequence: CASSLGAPYTDTQYF. The CDR3, as DNA: TGTGCCAGCAGCTTGGGGGCGCCTTACACAGATACGCAGTATTTT.